This note documents a single T cell receptor (beta chain) sequence. It has no known antigen specificity. No clone much larger than this one lies a single base away; base qualities are absent. CDR1 SGHDT and CDR2 YYEEEE are derived from the germline V gene. V and J are trimmed by 2 bases and 7 bases, and the gene matches miss 12 bases of the junction. The CDR3 runs 16 residues from the cysteine to the phenylalanine. Just the 48-base CDR3 DNA is kept, in frame starting at base 1. The sample originates from a study of blood T cell repertoires in COVID-19 (dated by TCRdb to the early 2020s). Broadly, across the study: The collaborator samples originated in the United States, Italy and Spain and spanned the acute and convalescent phases of COVID-19. A de-identified subject ID, COVID-19 status, age in years and sex were almost always included in the sample metadata. The prospective study material was composed of cDNA or gDNA derived from T cells, B-cell-depleted T cells, or PBMCs. A freely available public database, intended as a resource for researchers studying the immune response to SARS-CoV-2, is where the repertoires were released. The samples were drawn from the first 160 participants of the ongoing ImmuneRACE study and from 950 to 1,500 subjects provided by 6 global collaborators. Subjects who had been exposed to COVID-19, were actively infected with it, or had recovered from it provided the deeply sampled blood TCRbeta repertoires that made up the dataset. Where HLA class I and class II types were available, the types were taken from metadata supplied by the sample provider, not from assay-based typing.

Summary of the overall study and its limitations: The amount of clinical and demographic metadata varied by source and participant and was provided uncurated.

Participants in the prospective study were aged about 18 to 95 years, lived in some 24 United States geographic areas, and enrolled through a virtual design. In the prospective study, cohorts were assigned on the basis of participant-reported clinical history obtained from a screening survey and a study questionnaire. ImmuneRACE Cohort 3 recovered participants were defined by two consecutive negative NP/OP PCR tests, healthcare professional clearance, or symptom resolution. In the prospective study, whole blood, serum and a nasopharyngeal or oropharyngeal swab were collected from each participant by mobile phlebotomists. Over a roughly 2-month period, participants in the prospective study had the option of providing additional blood draws and questionnaires. Before DNA extraction, blood samples from the prospective study were shipped at room temperature or frozen. TCRbeta CDR3 regions were amplified from genomic DNA using the immunoSEQ Assay, a bias-controlled multiplex PCR. In the authors' own workflow: The number of nucleated cells in each sample was estimated from the amplification of reference gene primers within the assay. Sequence reads were collapsed and filtered to measure the absolute abundance of every unique TCRbeta CDR3 rearrangement. For each sample, productive Simpson clonality was calculated as the square root of Simpson's diversity index across productive rearrangements. The table was pulled from immuneACCESS by TCRdb, which kept in-frame rearrangements only. Such tables lose some clones; where checked, under half of the loss comes from unresolved V genes, and the rest has no known cause. That table furnishes V, J and clone size, whereas the DNA furnished D and trimming. For this sample there are around 430,000 clones; around nine tenths appear just once. The top ten hold approximately 10% of the sample.

This clonotype was sampled from a woman in her fifties or sixties who had recovered from COVID-19. The rearranged segments are TRBV5-6 and TRBJ2-7; 10 junctional bases match TRBD1. Material for sequencing was PBMCs or T cells enriched from blood (not recorded which). The DNA is TGTGCCAGCAGCTTCTACTCGGGACAGGGGCTAAGGGAGCAGTACTTC. This translates into CASSFYSGQGLREQYF. Full variable domain (CDR3 extended with the reference TRBV5-6 and TRBJ2-7 proteins): DAGVTQSPTHLIKTRGQQVTLRCSPKSGHDTVSWYQQALGQGPQFIFQYYEEEERQRGNFPDRFSGHQFPNYSSELNVNALLLGDSALYLCASSFYSGQGLREQYFGPGTRLTVT.